These T cell receptor beta chains were read from a single sample in a study of T cell responses to AZD1222 COVID-19 vaccine. TCRdb keeps only in-frame clones here, not all; method: immunoSEQ multiplex PCR. The sample lists 95,000 or so clones, 70% to 90% occurring once. Material: peripheral blood, obtained on day 0 of AZD1222 vaccination. The receptors were sampled from an adult in good health. The CDR3 runs from the conserved cysteine through the conserved F or W. The D gene is left open where the match is weak. For some rows the clone size is stated as once, few or many, or as a class when expanded; others skip it.

d_call,v_call,j_call,clone_size,cdr3_aa,cdr3_nt
-,TRBV9,TRBJ2-2,-,CASSVGDTGELFF,TGTGCCAGCAGCGTAGGGGACACCGGGGAGCTGTTTTTT
TRBD2,TRBV7-9,TRBJ2-7,-,CASSYNQRGEQYF,TGTGCCAGCAGCTACAATCAGCGGGGCGAGCAGTACTTC
-,TRBV10-3,TRBJ2-5,-,CATAGGRGETQYF,TGTGCCACTGCCGGCGGCAGGGGAGAGACCCAGTACTTC
-,TRBV24-1,TRBJ2-3,-,CATSGHASTDTQYF,TGTGCCACCAGTGGGCATGCGAGCACAGATACGCAGTATTTT
TRBD2,TRBV27,TRBJ2-3,-,CASSPSSGGSTDTQYF,TGTGCCAGCAGTCCGTCCAGCGGGGGGAGCACAGATACGCAGTATTTT
-,TRBV3-1/TRBV3-2,TRBJ2-4,-,CASSQAGLAKNIQYF,TGTGCCAGCAGCCAGGCTGGACTAGCCAAAAACATTCAGTACTTC
TRBD1,TRBV6-5,TRBJ2-7,-,CATQLRTGTYEQYF,TGTGCCACCCAATTAAGGACAGGGACCTACGAGCAGTACTTC
-,TRBV18,TRBJ1-5,-,CASSLQWGEGQPQHF,TGTGCCAGCTCACTTCAGTGGGGTGAAGGGCAGCCCCAGCATTTT
-,TRBV7-9,TRBJ1-3,-,CASSFSASGNTIYF,TGTGCCAGCAGCTTTTCAGCCTCTGGAAACACCATATATTTT
-,TRBV7-8,TRBJ1-3,-,CASSLQGSPGNTIYF,TGTGCCAGCAGCTTACAGGGGAGCCCTGGAAACACCATATATTTT
-,TRBV5-4,TRBJ1-1,once,CASSLEQTTEAFF,TGTGCCAGCAGCTTGGAACAGACCACTGAAGCTTTCTTT
-,TRBV5-1,TRBJ1-1,-,CASSLGYGTPEAFF,TGCGCCAGCAGCTTGGGTTACGGGACACCTGAAGCTTTCTTT
-,TRBV5-1,TRBJ2-2,-,CASSGYTGELFF,TGCGCCAGCAGCGGCTACACCGGGGAGCTGTTTTTT
-,TRBV7-8,TRBJ1-1,-,CASSFVELGRAFF,TGTGCCAGCAGCTTTGTTGAGTTGGGACGAGCTTTCTTT
TRBD2,TRBV3-1/TRBV3-2,TRBJ2-5,-,CASSLRASGVQETQYF,TGTGCCAGCAGCCTTAGGGCTAGCGGGGTCCAAGAGACCCAGTACTTC
TRBD1,TRBV9,TRBJ1-5,-,CASSAGTGEPQHF,TGTGCCAGCAGCGCCGGGACAGGAGAGCCCCAGCATTTT
-,TRBV9,TRBJ2-1,-,CASSGGTRDYNEQFF,TGTGCCAGCAGCGGGGGGACTCGCGATTACAATGAGCAGTTCTTC
-,TRBV2,TRBJ1-6,-,CASRVEGWSPLHF,TGTGCCAGCAGGGTAGAGGGGTGGTCACCCCTCCACTTT
-,TRBV2,TRBJ1-2,-,CASSSDSYYGYTF,TGTGCCAGCAGCTCAGACAGCTACTATGGCTACACCTTC
-,TRBV7-9,TRBJ2-2,-,CASIQTPNTGELFF,TGTGCCAGCATCCAGACGCCGAACACCGGGGAGCTGTTTTTT
-,TRBV6-1,TRBJ1-2,once,CASSEEGTYGYTF,TGTGCCAGCAGTGAAGAGGGTACCTATGGCTACACCTTC
-,TRBV5-4,TRBJ2-7,-,CASSLYRMSYEQYF,TGTGCCAGCAGCTTGTACAGGATGTCCTACGAGCAGTACTTC
-,TRBV10-3,TRBJ1-1,few,CAISETEAGNTEAFF,TGTGCCATCAGTGAGACGGAGGCAGGGAACACTGAAGCTTTCTTT
TRBD1,TRBV18,TRBJ2-7,-,CASSPDRGQGGLEQYF,TGTGCCAGCTCACCGGACAGAGGACAGGGAGGTCTCGAGCAGTACTTC
-,TRBV6-2/TRBV6-3,TRBJ1-1,-,CASSENEAFF,TGTGCCAGCAGTGAGAATGAAGCTTTCTTT
-,TRBV5-1,TRBJ1-3,-,CASSLLPVGDLSGNTIYF,TGCGCCAGCAGCTTACTCCCAGTGGGGGACCTCTCTGGAAACACCATATATTTT
-,TRBV5-1,TRBJ1-1,-,CASSLEVATEAFF,TGCGCCAGCAGCTTGGAGGTCGCGACTGAAGCTTTCTTT
TRBD1,TRBV30,TRBJ1-1,-,CAWKDRGRLNTEAFF,TGTGCCTGGAAGGACAGGGGACGTCTTAACACTGAAGCTTTCTTT
TRBD1,TRBV19,TRBJ1-2,-,CASSTGTGVPYGYTF,TGTGCCAGTAGTACCGGGACAGGGGTACCGTATGGCTACACCTTC
-,TRBV6-2/TRBV6-3,TRBJ1-1,-,CASSYSYDTLGEAFF,TGTGCCAGCAGTTACTCCTATGACACACTGGGGGAAGCTTTCTTT
-,TRBV2,TRBJ1-1,-,CASSEAVTARAEAFF,TGTGCCAGCAGTGAAGCGGTGACAGCCCGTGCTGAAGCTTTCTTT
-,TRBV6-5,TRBJ2-7,-,CASSYGGQGRDEQYF,TGTGCCAGCAGTTACGGTGGGCAGGGTAGGGACGAGCAGTACTTC
-,TRBV6-2/TRBV6-3,TRBJ2-1,-,CASSQDSAAYNEQFF,TGTGCCAGCAGTCAGGACTCGGCCGCCTACAATGAGCAGTTCTTC
-,TRBV3-1/TRBV3-2,TRBJ2-5,-,CASSQPGLLPYF,TGTGCCAGCAGCCAACCCGGACTACTACCGTACTTC
-,TRBV5-1,TRBJ1-2,-,CASSPPLWGAGNGYTF,TGCGCCAGCAGCCCCCCGTTGTGGGGGGCGGGAAATGGCTACACCTTC
TRBD1,TRBV6-6,TRBJ2-3,-,CASNLGGPPDTQYF,TGTGCCAGCAATTTAGGGGGCCCTCCAGATACGCAGTATTTT
-,TRBV19,TRBJ1-2,-,CASSMAGSNYGYTF,TGTGCCAGTAGTATGGCAGGATCTAACTATGGCTACACCTTC
-,TRBV2,TRBJ1-5,-,CASSELNSNQPQHF,TGTGCCAGCAGTGAGCTAAATAGCAATCAGCCCCAGCATTTT
-,TRBV27,TRBJ1-1,-,CASKVRINTEAFF,TGTGCCAGCAAAGTCAGAATAAACACTGAAGCTTTCTTT
TRBD1,TRBV5-6,TRBJ1-2,-,CASRAGTGMIYGYTF,TGTGCCAGCAGAGCCGGGACAGGGATGATCTATGGCTACACCTTC
-,TRBV7-7,TRBJ1-5,-,CASSPNQPQHF,TGTGCCAGCAGCCCGAATCAGCCCCAGCATTTT
-,TRBV7-8,TRBJ1-1,few,CASSHGTPAEAFF,TGTGCCAGCAGCCACGGGACCCCAGCTGAAGCTTTCTTT
-,TRBV10-2,TRBJ2-5,-,CASSESAMGLPQETQYF,TGCGCCAGCAGTGAGTCCGCCATGGGACTCCCTCAAGAGACCCAGTACTTC
-,TRBV4-1,TRBJ2-7,-,CASSQGPPGFVLGEQYF,TGCGCCAGCAGCCAGGGCCCCCCGGGATTTGTATTAGGCGAGCAGTACTTC
TRBD1,TRBV4-3,TRBJ1-3,-,CASSQDLLSPGTGNSGNTIYF,TGCGCCAGCAGCCAAGATCTGCTCAGTCCCGGGACAGGAAACTCTGGAAACACCATATATTTT